This TCR beta chain was documented in a study of Ad26.COV2.S vaccination and SARS-CoV-2 variants. Sequencing used immunoSEQ multiplex PCR; TCRdb keeps in-frame clones, though not all of them. The sample includes 350,000 to 450,000 clones, roughly 91% seen only once; the top ten take around 3.5%. Stated treatment: about 20 received Ad26.COV2.S at low or high dose, single or two shots; 5 received placebo; per-sample allocation not given. All samples were drawn on day 63, counting from the first vaccine or placebo injection. The clonotype comes from a person aged 18-60 years who received the Ad26.COV2.S COVID-19 vaccine or a placebo. This specimen was peripheral blood, taken in a trial of Ad26.COV2.S vaccine versus placebo.

The CDR3, as DNA: TGTGCCAGCAGTTTTCAGGGGGTGTTCCCTGGAAACACCATATATTTT. Encoded protein: CASSFQGVFPGNTIYF. The genes are TRBV6-5 and TRBJ1-3; 7 positions match TRBD1. The V and J ends lost 4 bases and 2 bases, in that order; junction bases with no gene match: 8. This CDR3 is 16 amino acids long. Germline CDR1 and CDR2: MNHEY and SVGAGI.